This record covers a single T cell receptor (beta chain). This clonotype showed up just a few times. What antigen it recognizes has not been identified. Base qualities are not at hand, and no much larger clone is one base apart. Explained via the paper, the treatment or condition label denotes: roughly 11-day PBMC culture with coronavirus spike peptide pools or control peptides (ViraFEST assay). To expand antigen-specific T cells with peptide pools and then pick out the expanded clonotypes through TCR sequencing, the study relied on the ViraFEST assay. Negative nucleocapsid antibody tests before and after vaccination confirmed that the healthy vaccine recipients had no prior SARS-CoV-2 infection. Each well held fewer than 2.5 million PBMCs cultured with roughly 10 ug/ml peptide pools in IMDM containing around 5% human AB serum and around 10 IU/ml IL-2. Half of the culture medium was replaced with fresh IL-2-containing medium on days 3 and 7. After about 10 days of culture, CD4+ T cells were isolated by negative selection using the EasySep CD4+ T cell isolation kit. Ficoll-Paque Plus gradient centrifugation was used to isolate PBMCs from whole blood, and the isolated PBMCs were then either used fresh or cryopreserved at -140C. Triplicate wells were generally used for each culture condition.

These data originate in a study of vaccination and CD4 T cells after COVID-19 (dated by TCRdb to 2021 to 2024). Study-wide context: The convalescent cohort included six males and four females, with two Hispanic individuals, seven Caucasians, two Asians and one multiracial person. Post-COVID blood samples were collected from convalescent patients a median of around 100 days after diagnosis, with a range of roughly 30 to 170 days. The spike-specific CD4+ TCR repertoire was compared before and after mRNA vaccination in approximately ten COVID-19 convalescent patients and several infection-naive healthy vaccine recipients. Participants got two doses of the Pfizer-BioNTech BNT162b2 vaccine (n=8) or two doses of the Moderna mRNA-1273 vaccine (n=2). The time from the second vaccine dose to post-vaccine blood sampling had a median of roughly 72 days and ranged from about 12 to 241 days. As controls, cultures received a CEFX viral epitope pool (the positive control), an HIV-1 Nef peptide pool (the negative control), or no peptide at all. The cultures were stimulated with overlapping spike peptide pools from SARS-CoV-2 and from the common cold coronaviruses HCoV-NL63, HCoV-OC43 and HCoV-229E. Findings and caveats that apply to the study as a whole: Among the post-vaccine SARS-CoV-2-reactive clones in convalescent patients, a median around 85% showed up only after vaccination, which suggests vaccine-specific priming. The median count of SARS-CoV-2-reactive clonotypes went up from approximately 22 after infection to roughly 38 after vaccination, although the change was not significant. Nearly all vaccine-specific clones in convalescent patients (304 of 307) were mono-reactive for SARS-CoV-2 spike rather than cross-reactive with common cold coronaviruses. The study included relatively few convalescent patients and did not analyze early timepoints after natural infection.

Libraries were prepared through PCR. DNA from cultured CD4+ T cells was subjected to TCR sequencing with the Oncomine TCR Beta short-read assay at the Johns Hopkins FTIC core. Genomic DNA was extracted from the cultured CD4+ T cells with the QIAamp micro DNA kit. Oncomine TCR Beta libraries from cultured CD4+ T cells were pooled with unique dual indexes and sequenced on an Illumina iSeq 100. The study's processing was this. Non-productive sequences were removed, and CDR3s not starting with C, not ending with F or W, or shorter than 7 amino acids were discarded. Antigen-specific clonotypes were identified with the MANAFEST web application by comparing peptide-stimulated wells with reference and other culture wells. For a clone to be called positive, the clone needed an FDR below 0.05, an odds ratio above 5, and a productive frequency above 0.1% in at least two of three replicate wells. A clonotype counted as cross-reactive if it showed significant expansion both in the SARS-CoV-2 spike wells and in at least one common cold coronavirus spike condition. Levenshtein distances (stringdist) and unrooted phylogenetic trees (ape) in R version 3.6.1 were used to assess CDR3 homology. TCRdb's own reprocessing of the public reads used fastp at Q25 and MiXCR and kept productive beta chains. Each record represents a unique CDR3 protein, reported with the most common genes and DNA among its rows. It is TCRdb's table, rather than the study itself, that gives the V and J calls and clone size. A total of about 10,000 distinct CDR3 sequences appear in this sample, roughly 23% of them only once. The ten largest clones represent under 30% of the sample.

This receptor was taken from a human donor who received a COVID-19 vaccine. This material consisted of CD4+ T cells from blood, cultured in vitro, taken before SARS-CoV-2 vaccination.

The bases are TGCAGTGCTAGTGCAGTAAGCACTGAAGCTTTCTTT. Its coded protein is CSASAVSTEAFF. The V gene is TRBV20-1 and the J gene is TRBJ1-1; no D gene call is confident. The CDR3, from cysteine to phenylalanine, totals 12 residues. Solely the CDR3 DNA is kept, with 36 bases framed from the first base. Deletion took 3 bases off V and 4 bases off J, with a span of 9 bases between the germline ends. The CDR1 and CDR2 encoded by the germline V gene (reference sequence) are DFQATT and SNEGSKA.